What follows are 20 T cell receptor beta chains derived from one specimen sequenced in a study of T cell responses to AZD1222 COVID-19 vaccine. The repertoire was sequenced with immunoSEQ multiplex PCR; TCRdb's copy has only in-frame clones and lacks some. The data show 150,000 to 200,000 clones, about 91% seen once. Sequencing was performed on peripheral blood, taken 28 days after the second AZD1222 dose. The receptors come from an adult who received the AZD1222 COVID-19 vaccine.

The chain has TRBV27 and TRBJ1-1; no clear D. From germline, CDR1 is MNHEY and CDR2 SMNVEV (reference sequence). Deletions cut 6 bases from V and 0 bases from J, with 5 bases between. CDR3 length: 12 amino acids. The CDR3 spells CASSQMNTEAFF. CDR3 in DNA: TGTGCCAGCAGCCAAATGAACACTGAAGCTTTCTTT.

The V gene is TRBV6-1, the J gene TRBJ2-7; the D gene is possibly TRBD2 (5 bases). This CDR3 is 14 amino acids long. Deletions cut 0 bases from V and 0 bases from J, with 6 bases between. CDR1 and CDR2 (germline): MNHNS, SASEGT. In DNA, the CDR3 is TGTGCCAGCAGTGAAGCGGGGAGCTCCTACGAGCAGTACTTC. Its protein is CASSEAGSSYEQYF.

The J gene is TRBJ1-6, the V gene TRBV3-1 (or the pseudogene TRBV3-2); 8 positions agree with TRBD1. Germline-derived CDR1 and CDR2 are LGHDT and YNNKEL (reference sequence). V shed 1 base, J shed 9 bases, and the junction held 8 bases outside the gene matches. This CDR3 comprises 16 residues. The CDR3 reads CASSQGGQGRGSPLHF. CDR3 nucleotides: TGTGCCAGCAGCCAAGGAGGACAGGGCCGGGGTTCACCCCTCCACTTT.

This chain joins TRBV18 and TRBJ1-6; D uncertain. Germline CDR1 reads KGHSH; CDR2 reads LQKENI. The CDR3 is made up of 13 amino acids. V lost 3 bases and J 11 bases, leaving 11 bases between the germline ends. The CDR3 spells CASSPSGSPPLHF. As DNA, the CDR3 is TGTGCCAGCTCACCGTCGGGTTCTCCACCCCTCCACTTT.

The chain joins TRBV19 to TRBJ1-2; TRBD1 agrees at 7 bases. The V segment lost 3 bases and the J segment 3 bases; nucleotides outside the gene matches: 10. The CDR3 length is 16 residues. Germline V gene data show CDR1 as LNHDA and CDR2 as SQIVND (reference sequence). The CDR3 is CASSMGTAEAYYGYTF. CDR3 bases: TGTGCCAGTAGTATGGGGACAGCGGAGGCTTACTATGGCTACACCTTC.

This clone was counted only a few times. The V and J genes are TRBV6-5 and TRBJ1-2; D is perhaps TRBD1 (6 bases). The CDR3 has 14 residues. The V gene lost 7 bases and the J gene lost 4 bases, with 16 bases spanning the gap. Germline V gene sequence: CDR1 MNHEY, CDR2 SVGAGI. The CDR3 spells CASTQQGLIYGYTF. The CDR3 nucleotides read TGTGCCAGCACACAACAGGGTTTGATCTATGGCTACACCTTC.

The CDR3 DNA reads TGTGCCAGTAGTATGAGGGGAGCAGATACGCAGTATTTT. As protein: CASSMRGADTQYF. The genes are TRBV19 and TRBJ2-3; D tentatively fits TRBD1 or TRBD2 (5 bases each). This CDR3 is 13 amino acids long. CDR1 is LNHDA and CDR2 is SQIVND in the germline V gene (reference sequence). V dropped 3 bases and J dropped 4 bases, with 8 bases sitting between them.

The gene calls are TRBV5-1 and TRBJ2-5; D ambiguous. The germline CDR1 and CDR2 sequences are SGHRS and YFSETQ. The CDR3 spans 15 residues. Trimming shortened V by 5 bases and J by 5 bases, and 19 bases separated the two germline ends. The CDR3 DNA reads TGCGCCAGCAGATATAGGACCGATACTTTGGAGACCCAGTACTTC. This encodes CASRYRTDTLETQYF.

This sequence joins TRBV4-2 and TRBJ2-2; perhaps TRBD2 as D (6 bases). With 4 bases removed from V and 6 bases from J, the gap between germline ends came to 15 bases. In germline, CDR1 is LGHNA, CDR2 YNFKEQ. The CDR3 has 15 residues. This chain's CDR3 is CASSRGEEGSGELFF. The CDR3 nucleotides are TGTGCCAGCAGCCGGGGAGAGGAGGGTTCCGGGGAGCTGTTTTTT.

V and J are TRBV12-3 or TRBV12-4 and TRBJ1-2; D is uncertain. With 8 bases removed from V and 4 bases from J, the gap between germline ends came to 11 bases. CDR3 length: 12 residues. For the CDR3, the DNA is TGTGCCAGCCGGAACAGTATCTATGGCTACACCTTC. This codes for CASRNSIYGYTF.

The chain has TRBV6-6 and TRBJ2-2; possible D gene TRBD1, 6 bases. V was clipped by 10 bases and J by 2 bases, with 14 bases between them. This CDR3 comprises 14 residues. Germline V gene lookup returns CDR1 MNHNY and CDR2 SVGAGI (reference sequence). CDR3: CATARGGNTGELFF. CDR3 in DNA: TGTGCCACCGCCCGAGGGGGTAACACCGGGGAGCTGTTTTTT.

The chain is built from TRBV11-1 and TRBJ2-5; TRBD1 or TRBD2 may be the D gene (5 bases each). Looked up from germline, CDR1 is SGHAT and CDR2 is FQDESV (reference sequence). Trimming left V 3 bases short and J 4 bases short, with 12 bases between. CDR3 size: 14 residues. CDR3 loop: CASSFGATTETQYF. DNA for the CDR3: TGTGCCAGCAGCTTCGGGGCTACCACAGAGACCCAGTACTTC.

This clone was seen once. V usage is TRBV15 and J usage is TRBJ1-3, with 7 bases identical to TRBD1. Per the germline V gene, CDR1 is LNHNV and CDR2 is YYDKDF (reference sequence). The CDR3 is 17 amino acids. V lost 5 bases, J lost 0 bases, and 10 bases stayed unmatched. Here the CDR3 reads CATSAWDSTNSGNTIYF. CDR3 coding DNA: TGTGCCACCAGCGCTTGGGACAGTACAAACTCTGGAAACACCATATATTTT.

This CDR3 reads CASSPRAGGGYTF. In DNA form, the CDR3 reads TGTGCCAGCTCACCACGGGCAGGGGGCGGCTACACCTTC. The chain is built from TRBV18 and TRBJ1-2; 8 bases map to TRBD1. This CDR3 contains 13 residues. J gave up 8 bases and V 1 base, and 3 bases lay outside the gene matches. The germline CDR1 and CDR2 sequences are KGHSH and LQKENI.

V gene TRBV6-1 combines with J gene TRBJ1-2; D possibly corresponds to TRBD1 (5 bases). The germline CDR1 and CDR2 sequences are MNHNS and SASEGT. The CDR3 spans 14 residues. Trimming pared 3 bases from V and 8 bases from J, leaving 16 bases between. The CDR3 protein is CASSDPSGLRGYTF. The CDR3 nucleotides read TGTGCCAGCAGTGACCCATCAGGGTTAAGGGGCTACACCTTC.

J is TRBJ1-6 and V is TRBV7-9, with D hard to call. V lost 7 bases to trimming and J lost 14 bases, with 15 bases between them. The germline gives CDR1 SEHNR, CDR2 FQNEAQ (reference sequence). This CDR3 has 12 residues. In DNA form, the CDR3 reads TGTGCCAGCACCACGCCCCTTGGGACCCTCCACTTT. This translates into CASTTPLGTLHF. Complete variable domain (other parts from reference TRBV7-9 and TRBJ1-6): DTGVSQNPRHKITKRGQNVTFRCDPISEHNRLYWYRQTLGQGPEFLTYFQNEAQLEKSRLLSDRFSAERPKGSFSTLEIQRTEQGDSAMYLCASTTPLGTLHFGNGTRLTVT.

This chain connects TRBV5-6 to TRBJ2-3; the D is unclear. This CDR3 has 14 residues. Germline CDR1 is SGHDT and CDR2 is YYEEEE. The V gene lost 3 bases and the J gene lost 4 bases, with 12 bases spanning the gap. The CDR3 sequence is CASSSSAGPDTQYF. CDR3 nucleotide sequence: TGTGCCAGCAGCTCCTCGGCCGGCCCAGATACGCAGTATTTT.

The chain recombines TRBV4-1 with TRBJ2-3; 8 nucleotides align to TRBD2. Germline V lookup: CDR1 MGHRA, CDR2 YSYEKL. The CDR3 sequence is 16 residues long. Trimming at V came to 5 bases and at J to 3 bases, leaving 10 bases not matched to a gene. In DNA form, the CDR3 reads TGCGCCAGCAGCAAGGGCAGCGGGGGATGGACAGATACGCAGTATTTT. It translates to CASSKGSGGWTDTQYF.

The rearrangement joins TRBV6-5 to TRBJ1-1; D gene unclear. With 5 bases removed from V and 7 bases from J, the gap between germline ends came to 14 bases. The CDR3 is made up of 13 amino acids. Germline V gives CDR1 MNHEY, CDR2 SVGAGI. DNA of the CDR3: TGTGCCAGCAGTCTCTCCGAGGAGGGTGAAGCTTTCTTT. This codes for CASSLSEEGEAFF.

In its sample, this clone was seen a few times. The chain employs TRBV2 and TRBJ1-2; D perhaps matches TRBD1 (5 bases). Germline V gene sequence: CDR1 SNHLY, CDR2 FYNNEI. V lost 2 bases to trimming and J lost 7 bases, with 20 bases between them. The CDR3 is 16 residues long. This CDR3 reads CASSEILWAIRGGYTF. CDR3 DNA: TGTGCCAGCAGTGAAATTTTATGGGCAATTAGGGGTGGCTACACCTTC.